This T cell receptor beta chain was identified during a study of human thymus T cells. Whole-study findings and limits: There appeared to be biased usage of V and J genes in thymic and blood repertoires. Reports from related research described highly overlapping thymic repertoires among unrelated individuals.

CDR1 SGHKS and CDR2 YYEKEE come from the germline V gene (reference sequence). The CDR3 spans 16 residues. The germline V and J ends were trimmed by 3 bases and 4 bases, with 19 bases remaining between them. During corrective heart surgery, resections were taken, and the thymus tissue came from them. Donors were healthy Finnish infants having corrective surgery for congenital heart defects. The method was immunoSEQ multiplex PCR; TCRdb's version includes in-frame clones alone and lacks a portion of them. The sample consists of tens of thousands of clones, roughly 94% of them appearing once. The count of this clone is one. Its cognate antigen is unknown.

Specimen: thymus tissue. This clonotype originated in a girl under two years old with a congenital heart defect but otherwise immunologically healthy. This sequence joins TRBV5-5 and TRBJ1-2, with a tentative D call TRBD1 (6 bases). In DNA form, the CDR3 reads TGTGCCAGCAGCTCCGCGGCCGATGGACAGCTCTATGGCTACACCTTC. This encodes CASSSAADGQLYGYTF.